The 5 T cell receptor beta chains in this list originate from one sample, sequenced in a study of T cell clonality in common variable immunodeficiency. Libraries were prepared by immunoSEQ multiplex PCR; TCRdb keeps only in-frame clonotypes and omits some of them. Recorded here are tens of thousands of clones, none singletons. The sequenced sample consisted of peripheral blood mononuclear cells. These receptors were taken from a person aged 18-69 years in good health.

This clone occurred many times. From the germline J gene comes the end of the CDR3, since the read stops 3 residues before it. This chain joins TRBV6-1 and TRBJ1-6, with 7 nucleotides matching TRBD1. The length of the CDR3 is 14 residues. The V segment lost 4 bases and the J segment 7 bases; nucleotides outside the gene matches: 4. CDR1 is MNHNS, CDR2 SASEGT, per germline. The CDR3 bases that were read are TGTGCCAGCAGTGCCGGGACAGCAAATTCACCC. It specifies CASSAGTANSP. The complete CDR3 reads CASSAGTANSPLHF.

Note on this clone: The CDR3 extends 3 residues past the end of the read, so its final part is completed from the germline J gene. The chain couples TRBV2 to TRBJ1-1; no reliable D call. Germline loops: CDR1 SNHLY, CDR2 FYNNEI. The CDR3 contains 14 residues. V was clipped by 2 bases and J by 1 base, with 8 bases between them. The CDR3 sequence is CASSEIRGNTEAFF. Incomplete CDR3 DNA: TGTGCCAGCAGTGAAATCCGGGGGAACACTGAA.

The sample holds a few counts of this clone. The read ends 3 residues before the CDR3 terminus; that terminus is restored from the germline J gene. This chain joins TRBV20-1 and TRBJ1-1; D is unresolved. The CDR3 runs 13 residues. CDR1 is DFQATT and CDR2 is SNEGSKA in the germline V gene (reference sequence). The ends were cut back, 6 bases at V and 1 base at J, with 12 bases in the middle. The sequenced part of the CDR3 DNA is TGCAGTGCCATAGGCGGGTGGAACACTGAA. Translation gives CSAIGGWNTE. The full CDR3 reads CSAIGGWNTEAFF.

This clone was counted only a few times. The read terminates 3 residues ahead of where the CDR3 ends, so the germline J gene completes it. The genes are TRBV6-2 or TRBV6-3 and TRBJ1-2; 7 nucleotides agree with TRBD1. Germline loops: CDR1 MNHEY, CDR2 SVGEGT. This CDR3 comprises 15 residues. The sequenced part of the CDR3 DNA is TGTGCCAGCAGGGAACCCCTCTCCGGACAGGACGAC. Encoded protein: CASREPLSGQDD. The full CDR3 protein reads CASREPLSGQDDYTF.

This clone was observed many times. From the germline J gene comes the end of the CDR3, since the read stops 3 residues before it. The rearrangement joins TRBV19 to TRBJ2-1; 7 bases line up with TRBD2. The CDR3 consists of 15 residues. The junction had 7 bases not matched to a gene; V was cut back by 3 bases and J by 5 bases. Germline CDR1 and CDR2: LNHDA and SQIVND (reference sequence). The CDR3 loop is CASSIQASGDNEQFF. The DNA read from the CDR3 is TGTGCCAGTAGTATCCAGGCTAGCGGTGACAATGAG.